This T cell receptor (beta chain) was recovered during a study of shared clonotypes between healthy human individuals. Whole-study findings and limits: Generally, naive subsets (rather than memory subsets) showed larger estimated richness.

Original data processing: Junction-only sequences produced by ImmunoSEQ had no quality scores, so filtering differed. Here immunoSEQ multiplex PCR was the method, and the copy in TCRdb shows in-frame clones only, minus some. The DNA was the basis for D and trimming; V, J and clone size are from that table. The table includes 2.3 million or so clones, 93% detected once. On this clone: What it binds is unknown.

There are 14 residues in the CDR3. Germline V lookup: CDR1 SGHRS, CDR2 YFSETQ. After removal of 4 bases from V and 6 bases from J, the junction contained 6 bases not matched to a gene. Free of recent acute infections or vaccinations, the donors were healthy HIV-negative adults. Naive CD4+ cells were CD45RA-selected; the remaining cells were memory. The clonotype was recovered from a man aged 18 to 30 in good health. Some clones in this sample may be carry-over from other donors' samples. This chain joins TRBV5-1 and TRBJ1-5; TRBD1 agrees at 8 bases. The specimen sequenced was naive CD4+ T cells from PBMCs. Stated subset: CD45RA+ positively selected. DNA of the CDR3: TGCGCCAGCAGCCCGACAGGGGTCGGTCAGCCCCAGCATTTT. Protein product: CASSPTGVGQPQHF.